A single sample gave rise to the 13 T cell receptor beta chains below, sequenced in a study of blood T cell repertoires in COVID-19. Only in-frame clones appear in the TCRdb table, and some are missing; sequencing was by immunoSEQ multiplex PCR. The sample has 250,000 to 300,000 clones, around 83% seen once; the top ten hold less than 8.5%. Sequencing input: PBMCs or T cells enriched from blood (not recorded which). These receptors came from a woman in her 50s who had been exposed to COVID-19.

As concerns this clone: A much more abundant neighbour one base away suggests this may be a read error. The chain combines TRBV7-9 with TRBJ1-1; 7 nucleotides match TRBD1. Germline CDR1 reads SEHNR; CDR2 reads FQNEAQ (reference sequence). The CDR3 sequence is 11 residues long. V trimming: 5 bases; J trimming: 7 bases; junction bases outside the gene matches: 1. CDR3 DNA sequence: TGTGCCAGCAGCCGACAGGGTGAAGCTTTCTTT. It encodes CASSRQGEAFF. The variable domain in full, with the rest retrieved from reference TRBV7-9 and TRBJ1-1, is DTGVSQNPRHKITKRGQNVTFRCDPISEHNRLYWYRQTLGQGPEFLTYFQNEAQLEKSRLLSDRFSAERPKGSFSTLEIQRTEQGDSAMYLCASSRQGEAFFGQGTRLTVV.

The table lists this clone with many counts. This chain links TRBV7-2 with TRBJ2-1, with D possibly matching TRBD2 (5 bases). The CDR3 covers 14 residues. V dropped 5 bases and J dropped 10 bases, with 18 bases sitting between them. Germline loops: CDR1 SGHTA, CDR2 FQGNSA. The CDR3 bases are TGTGCCAGCAGCCTACCAACGAGGGAGAGGGAGCAGTTCTTC. Residues: CASSLPTREREQFF.

This clone appeared a few times. The V and J genes are TRBV18 and TRBJ1-1; no clear D gene. Deletions cut 2 bases from V and 6 bases from J, with 16 bases between. CDR3 length: 15 residues. CDR1 is KGHSH and CDR2 is LQKENI in the germline V gene. The CDR3 is CASSPTPGVGAEAFF. CDR3 in DNA: TGTGCCAGCTCACCAACACCCGGGGTCGGGGCTGAAGCTTTCTTT.

This rearrangement joins TRBV11-1 to TRBJ2-6; TRBD2 might be the D (5 bases). V lost 6 bases, J lost 0 bases, and 12 bases lay in between. Per germline, CDR1 SGHAT and CDR2 FQDESV (reference sequence). This CDR3 comprises 16 residues. The DNA of the CDR3 is TGTGCCAGCAGGTCACGACGGGGCTCTGGGGCCAACGTCCTGACTTTC. This sequence encodes CASRSRRGSGANVLTF.

The chain links TRBV5-1 to TRBJ1-2; D unclear. Trimming stripped 0 bases from V and 10 bases from J, with 22 bases between. CDR3 length: 16 residues. Per germline, CDR1 SGHRS and CDR2 YFSETQ. The CDR3 DNA is TGCGCCAGCAGCTTGGACGTAGGTCGGGGAGGTTTGGACTACACCTTC. Protein: CASSLDVGRGGLDYTF. Supplemented by reference TRBV5-1 and TRBJ1-2, the full variable domain reads KAGVTQTPRYLIKTRGQQVTLSCSPISGHRSVSWYQQTPGQGLQFLFEYFSETQRNKGNFPGRFSGRQFSNSRSEMNVSTLELGDSALYLCASSLDVGRGGLDYTFGSGTRLTVV.

The chain joins TRBV7-2 to TRBJ2-5; 7 positions agree with TRBD2. The CDR3 is 14 residues long. The germline gives CDR1 SGHTA, CDR2 FQGNSA. The J segment lost 9 bases and the V segment lost 3 bases, leaving 10 bases of the junction unmatched. CDR3 residues: CASSLGGGGEPQYF. CDR3 in DNA: TGTGCCAGCAGCTTGGGTGGGGGGGGAGAACCCCAGTACTTC.

This clone was recorded a few times. This chain connects TRBV29-1 to TRBJ2-3; D is perhaps TRBD1 (6 bases). V lost 7 bases, J lost 1 base, and 12 bases lay in between. The CDR3 extends over 13 amino acids. Germline CDR1 and CDR2: SQVTM and ANQGSEA. Here the CDR3 DNA reads TGCAGCGGAGCCGAGGGGGGCACAGATACGCAGTATTTT. Translated: CSGAEGGTDTQYF.

J is TRBJ2-3 and V is TRBV10-1, with TRBD2 matching 10 bases. After removal of 0 bases from V and 5 bases from J, the junction contained 2 bases not matched to a gene. Germline loops: CDR1 WNHNN, CDR2 SYGVQD (reference sequence). The CDR3 runs 15 residues. CDR3 in amino acids: CASSESRLAGDTQYF. CDR3 nucleotides: TGCGCCAGCAGTGAGTCCAGACTAGCGGGAGATACGCAGTATTTT.

This sequence joins TRBV7-9 and TRBJ1-6; D is uncertain. Germline V gives CDR1 SEHNR, CDR2 FQNEAQ (reference sequence). Trimming left V 5 bases short and J 7 bases short, with 9 bases between. The CDR3 extends over 13 amino acids. CDR3 nucleotide sequence: TGTGCCAGCAGCCGTAATGCGAATTCACCCCTCCACTTT. This translates into CASSRNANSPLHF.

The genes are TRBV7-2 and TRBJ1-2; D is perhaps TRBD1 (5 bases). The ends were cut back, 5 bases at V and 4 bases at J, with 14 bases in the middle. Germline V gives CDR1 SGHTA, CDR2 FQGNSA. This CDR3 spans 14 amino acids. The CDR3 sequence: CASSVRDRLYGYTF. The CDR3 region has the DNA TGTGCCAGCAGCGTCCGAGACAGACTCTATGGCTACACCTTC.

The genes are TRBV7-2 and TRBJ1-1, with no clear D. The CDR3 is made up of 15 amino acids. Germline-derived CDR1 and CDR2 are SGHTA and FQGNSA. Trimming cost V 1 base and J 10 bases, with 19 bases left between them. The CDR3 bases are TGTGCCAGCAGCTTAGAGGGAGGTCAAGTGGTTAGAGCTTTCTTT. Its translation: CASSLEGGQVVRAFF.

The rearrangement joins TRBV6-5 to TRBJ2-3; 10 bases fit TRBD2. Germline lookup yields CDR1 MNHEY and CDR2 SVGAGI. The CDR3 extends over 15 amino acids. Unmatched junction bases numbered 9, after V lost 6 bases and J lost 6 bases. The CDR3: CASSLSAGGPDTQYF. The CDR3 DNA reads TGTGCCAGCAGCCTCTCAGCGGGGGGGCCGGATACGCAGTATTTT.

This chain uses TRBV5-1 with TRBJ1-1, with TRBD1 as a possible D gene (6 bases). V lost 5 bases to trimming and J lost 0 bases, with 14 bases between them. The CDR3 totals 15 residues. CDR1 is SGHRS and CDR2 is YFSETQ in the germline V gene. Here the CDR3 DNA reads TGCGCCAGCAGACACCCTGACAGGTTGAACACTGAAGCTTTCTTT. Protein: CASRHPDRLNTEAFF.